This TCR beta chain was profiled in a study of blood T cells in healthy people across ages. CDR1 is SGHRS and CDR2 is YFSETQ in the germline V gene. V gave up 1 base and J gave up 7 bases, with 9 bases separating them. This CDR3 is 13 amino acids long. Only a few counts were recorded for this clonotype. The authors ran a second PCR of 7 to 11 cycles using a sample-barcoded 5' primer and a J-beta primer mix. Each cDNA molecule was tagged by a template-switch adaptor with 12 random nucleotides. Each CDR3 protein is one row after TCRdb ran MiXCR on the 5' RACE reads. The data show about a million distinct CDR3 sequences, with roughly half seen just once and over 20% held by the top ten.

Sample: blood. This clonotype was sampled from a woman aged 55-69 years in good health. The chain has TRBV5-1 and TRBJ2-1; D might be TRBD1 (6 bases). The CDR3 nucleotides read TGCGCCAGCAGCTTGTCCGACAGGAATGAGCAGTTCTTC. It translates to CASSLSDRNEQFF.